This T cell receptor (beta chain) is drawn from a study of shared clonotypes between healthy human individuals (dated by TCRdb to 2018 to 2020). For context, the study as a whole: The cohort included three men and a couple of women between 18 and 49 years of age. For each donor, CD4 naive and CD4 memory were each given three plates, CD8 naive was given two plates, and CD8 memory was given one plate. To estimate repertoire size and how much clonotypes are shared between individuals, the study performed deep sequencing of blood TCR repertoires from about five healthy adults. Libraries were prepared and TCR repertoires were sequenced by different laboratories using diverse techniques, in order to increase sequencing depth and limit assay-specific biases. Leukapheresis yielded between about 0.94 and 9 billion PBMCs per donor.

Using the deep immunoSEQ assay, multiplex PCR amplified TCR CDR3 regions from genomic DNA. Genomic DNA extracted from each cell subset was distributed evenly over all wells of several immunoSEQ 96-well plates, and each plate served as one replicate. For sorted subsets, 200 to 250 ng of genomic DNA, equivalent to some 33,000 T cell genomes, went into each replicate PCR. Purified libraries were measured with a Qubit 3.0 fluorometer, size-checked on a Bioanalyzer 2100, and measured again with the KAPA Library Quantification kit. Every immunoSEQ 96-well plate was sequenced on a dedicated single-read 150-cycle Illumina NextSeq 550 flow cell. The original pipeline was this. The immunoSEQ output contained only junctional sequences without quality scores, so filtering could not match that applied to full-length reads. To assign V/J genes and CDR3, sequences were annotated against IMGT germline references using PyIR, a Python wrapper for IgBLAST v1.9. Reads with weak V/J assignments (E-value above 1e-6), missing CDR3, stop codons, out-of-frame junctions, or ambiguous translated residues were removed. V3J clonotypes were defined as sequences sharing an identical inferred V gene, J gene, and CDR3 amino acid sequence. Percentage overlap between repertoires was computed as shared unique clonotypes divided by the size of the smaller repertoire. Repertoire richness was assessed with RTK rarefaction, the Chao1 estimator, and Recon v2.1 estimates of unobserved clonotypes. OLGA was used to compute generation probabilities for all TCRbeta clonotypes that the gDNA method yielded from a handful of donors. The table comes from immuneACCESS by way of TCRdb, which keeps in-frame sequences with V and J called. Part of the clones is missing from these tables; in studies checked, under half for an unresolved V gene and the rest for unknown reasons. V, J and clone size are those of that table, while D and trimming were read from the DNA. The sample includes hundreds of thousands of clones, with approximately 79% observed a single time. Around 1.6% of the sample goes to the ten largest clones.

As for this clone: Its antigen is currently not known. Base qualities are not recorded, but no much larger clone differs from it by a single base.

The donors were healthy, HIV-negative adults with no recently reported acute infections or vaccinations. Only Caucasian adults living in Nashville, Tennessee, USA were represented among the donors. Magnetic negative selection was used to enrich CD4+ T cells, after which naive cells were positively selected on CD45RA and the negative fraction became the memory subset. Blood was obtained by leukapheresis, after which PBMCs were separated by Ficoll-Histopaque density gradient centrifugation and cryopreserved in liquid nitrogen vapor phase. Analytical flow cytometry was used to check the purity and quantity of every magnetically sorted T cell population. From each sorted fraction, genomic DNA was isolated and quantified by UV absorbance on a Nanodrop 2000c. General study outcomes and caveats: Based on pairwise subsampling, the degree of clonotype sharing among donors was expected to be affected by sequencing depth. Incomplete sequencing was indicated by rarefaction of sorted-subset datasets, despite the large sequencing depth. Sampling was restricted to blood, and TCR repertoires in tissue are likely to differ from TCR repertoires in blood. Around 5.4% of naive CD4, 3.5% of naive CD8, 2.3% of memory CD4, and more than 0.35% of memory CD8 clonotypes were shared across four donors. Because the study included only a small number of donors, the genetic and exposure-history diversity represented was limited. Compared with non-shared clonotypes, the clonotypes found in all four sorted-subset donors had higher generation probabilities. Estimated clonotype richness was generally larger for naive than for memory subsets.

The clonotype originates from a woman in her thirties in good health. The sample comprised memory CD4+ T cells sorted from blood. The cell subset or site tag for this specimen amounts to: CD45RA-negative fraction.

The CDR3: CASSYNPLAGVPYNEQFF. The sequenced DNA: TGTGCCAGCAGCTATAACCCTCTAGCGGGAGTCCCCTACAATGAGCAGTTCTTC. The rearranged segments are TRBV9 and TRBJ2-1, with 10 middle bases fitting TRBD2. Germline trimming: 4 bases from V, 2 bases from J; junction bases outside gene matches: 12. The CDR3 spans 18 residues, from the cysteine through the phenylalanine. Only CDR3 DNA is held: 54 bases, read in frame from base 1. Sequences SGDLS (CDR1) and YYNGEE (CDR2) are obtained from the germline V gene. Joined to the reference TRBV9 and TRBJ2-1 proteins, this CDR3 gives the full variable domain: DSGVTQTPKHLITATGQRVTLRCSPRSGDLSVYWYQQSLDQGLQFLIQYYNGEERAKGNILERFSAQQFPDLHSELNLSSLELGDSALYFCASSYNPLAGVPYNEQFFGPGTRLTVL.